These T cell receptor beta chains were read from a single sample in a study of shared clonotypes between healthy human individuals. Generated by immunoSEQ multiplex PCR, the TCRdb table keeps only in-frame clones and is missing some. This table holds around 2.1 million clones, almost 96% found once. Sequencing was done on a sample of naive CD4+ T cells sorted from blood. These receptors were obtained from a man aged 18 to 29 in good health. The CDR3 runs from the conserved cysteine through the conserved F or W. The order of the fields is V gene, D gene, J gene, clone size, CDR3 protein, CDR3 DNA. The D gene is left open where the match is weak. Some rows mark clone size as missing; the rest say once, few, many or name a class of expanded clone.

TRBV20-1	.	TRBJ1-3	.	CSAFSGNTIYF	TGCAGTGCTTTCTCTGGAAACACCATATATTTT
TRBV9	.	TRBJ2-3	.	CASSVAEGHVGDTQYF	TGTGCCAGCAGCGTAGCTGAGGGACACGTTGGAGATACGCAGTATTTT
TRBV19	.	TRBJ2-2	.	CASSIPGELFF	TGTGCCAGTAGTATTCCCGGGGAGCTGTTTTTT
TRBV29-1	.	TRBJ1-1	.	CSVEDLPGGNTEAFF	TGCAGCGTTGAAGATCTTCCGGGGGGGAACACTGAAGCTTTCTTT
TRBV30	TRBD1	TRBJ1-4	.	CAWNGGTGEKLFF	TGTGCCTGGAACGGAGGGACAGGTGAAAAACTGTTTTTT
TRBV4-3	TRBD2	TRBJ2-3	.	CASSQAGLAGLSTDTQYF	TGCGCCAGCAGCCAAGCCGGGCTAGCGGGGCTTAGCACAGATACGCAGTATTTT
TRBV5-1	TRBD1	TRBJ2-3	.	CASSLGQLTDTQYF	TGCGCCAGCAGCCTGGGACAGCTTACAGATACGCAGTATTTT
TRBV5-5	.	TRBJ1-2	.	CASRRDTRGYGYTF	TGTGCCAGCAGAAGGGACACGCGGGGCTATGGCTACACCTTC
TRBV6-1	.	TRBJ2-7	.	CASSERRGAVMYEQYF	TGTGCCAGCAGTGAACGTCGGGGGGCGGTCATGTACGAGCAGTACTTC
TRBV10-3	.	TRBJ2-3	.	CAISGKARGADTQYF	TGTGCCATCAGTGGGAAGGCTAGGGGCGCAGATACGCAGTATTTT
TRBV10-3	TRBD1	TRBJ1-2	few	CAISELVSGGSGGYTF	TGTGCCATCAGTGAGTTAGTATCAGGGGGCTCAGGTGGCTACACCTTC
TRBV10-3	.	TRBJ2-7	.	CAISESTPGKVPEQYF	TGTGCCATCAGTGAGTCGACCCCAGGGAAGGTTCCCGAGCAGTACTTC
TRBV2	.	TRBJ1-5	.	CASRRDDLSNQPQHF	TGTGCCAGCAGGCGGGACGATTTGAGCAATCAGCCCCAGCATTTT
TRBV30	TRBD2	TRBJ2-2	.	CACRTRTNTGELFF	TGTGCCTGCAGGACTAGAACGAACACCGGGGAGCTGTTTTTT
TRBV18	.	TRBJ1-2	once	CASSPNPHPSYGYTF	TGTGCCAGCTCACCTAACCCTCACCCCAGCTATGGCTACACCTTC
TRBV5-4	TRBD2	TRBJ2-1	.	CASSLGAGGGYNEQFF	TGTGCCAGCAGCTTGGGGGCGGGAGGAGGCTACAATGAGCAGTTCTTC
TRBV12-5	.	TRBJ1-2	.	CASGLGLSGGYTF	TGTGCTAGTGGTTTGGGACTCAGTGGCGGCTACACCTTC
TRBV6-5	.	TRBJ2-7	.	CASSVTAHSSYEQYF	TGTGCCAGCAGTGTTACAGCACACTCCTCCTACGAGCAGTACTTC
TRBV11-2	TRBD1	TRBJ2-5	once	CASSFRSKSGGRETQYF	TGTGCCAGCAGCTTCCGATCTAAGTCAGGGGGCCGGGAGACCCAGTACTTC
TRBV6-6	TRBD1	TRBJ2-7	once	CASSYTRQGNYEQYF	TGTGCCAGCAGTTACACACGACAGGGGAACTACGAGCAGTACTTC
TRBV7-2	.	TRBJ1-1	.	CASSLGEQTEAFF	TGTGCCAGCAGCTTAGGGGAACAAACTGAAGCTTTCTTT
TRBV18	.	TRBJ2-2	.	CASSQGTGELFF	TGTGCCAGCTCGCAGGGGACCGGGGAGCTGTTTTTT
TRBV4-1	.	TRBJ2-2	.	CASSQEGVTGELFF	TGCGCCAGCAGCCAAGAGGGGGTCACCGGGGAGCTGTTTTTT
TRBV28	TRBD1	TRBJ1-2	once	CASSLEQGVYGYTF	TGTGCCAGCAGTTTAGAACAGGGGGTCTATGGCTACACCTTC
TRBV4-1	.	TRBJ1-4	once	CASSQDGPGAEKLFF	TGCGCCAGCAGCCAAGATGGGCCAGGGGCCGAAAAACTGTTTTTT